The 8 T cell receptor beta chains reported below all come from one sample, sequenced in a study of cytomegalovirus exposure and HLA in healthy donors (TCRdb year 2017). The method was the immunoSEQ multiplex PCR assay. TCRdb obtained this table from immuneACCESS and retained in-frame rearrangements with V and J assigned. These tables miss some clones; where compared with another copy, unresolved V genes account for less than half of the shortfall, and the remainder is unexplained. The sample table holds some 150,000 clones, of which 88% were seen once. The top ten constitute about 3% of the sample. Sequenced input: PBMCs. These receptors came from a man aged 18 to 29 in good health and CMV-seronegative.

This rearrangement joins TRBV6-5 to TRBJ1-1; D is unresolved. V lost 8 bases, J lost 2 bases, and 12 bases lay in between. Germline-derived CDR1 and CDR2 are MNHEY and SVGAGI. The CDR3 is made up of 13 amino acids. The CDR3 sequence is CASLERVNTEAFF. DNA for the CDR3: TGTGCCAGCTTAGAGAGGGTAAACACTGAAGCTTTCTTT.

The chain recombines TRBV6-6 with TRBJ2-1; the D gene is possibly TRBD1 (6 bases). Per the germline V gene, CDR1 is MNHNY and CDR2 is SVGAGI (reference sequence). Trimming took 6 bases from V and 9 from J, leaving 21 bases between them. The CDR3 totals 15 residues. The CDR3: CASRNRDTGQGEQFF. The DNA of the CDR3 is TGTGCCAGCAGGAACCGGGACACCGGCCAGGGTGAGCAGTTCTTC.

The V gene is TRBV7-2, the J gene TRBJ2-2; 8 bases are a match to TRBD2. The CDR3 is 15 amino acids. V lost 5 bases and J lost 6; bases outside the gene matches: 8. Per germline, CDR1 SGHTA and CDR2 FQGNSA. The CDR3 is CASSTGLARAGELFF. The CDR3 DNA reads TGTGCCAGCAGCACCGGACTAGCCCGAGCCGGGGAGCTGTTTTTT.

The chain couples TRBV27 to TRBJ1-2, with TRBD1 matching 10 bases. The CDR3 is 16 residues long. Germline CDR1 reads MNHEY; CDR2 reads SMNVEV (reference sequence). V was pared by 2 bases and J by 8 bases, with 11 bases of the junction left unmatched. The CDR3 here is CASSLLPRGQGNGYTF. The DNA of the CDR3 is TGTGCCAGCAGTTTACTCCCCCGGGGACAGGGGAACGGCTACACCTTC.

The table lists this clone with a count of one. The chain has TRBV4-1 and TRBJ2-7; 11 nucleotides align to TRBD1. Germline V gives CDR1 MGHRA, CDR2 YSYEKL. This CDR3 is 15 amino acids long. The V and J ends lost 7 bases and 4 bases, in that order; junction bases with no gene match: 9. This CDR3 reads CASNIGQGAGYEQYF. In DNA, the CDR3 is TGCGCCAGCAATATTGGACAGGGGGCTGGGTACGAGCAGTACTTC.

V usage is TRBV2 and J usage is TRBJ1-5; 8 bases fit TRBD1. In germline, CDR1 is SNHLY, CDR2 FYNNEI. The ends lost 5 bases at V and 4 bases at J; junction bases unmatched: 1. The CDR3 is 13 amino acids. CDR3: CASSTGGNQPQHF. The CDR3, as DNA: TGTGCCAGCAGTACAGGGGGGAATCAGCCCCAGCATTTT.

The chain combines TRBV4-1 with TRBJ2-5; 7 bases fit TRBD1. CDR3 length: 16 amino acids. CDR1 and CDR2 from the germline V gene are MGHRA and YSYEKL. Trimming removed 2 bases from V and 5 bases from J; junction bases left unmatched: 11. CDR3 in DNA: TGCGCCAGCAGCCAACCTGGAACAGGGGCGCGGGAGACCCAGTACTTC. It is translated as CASSQPGTGARETQYF.

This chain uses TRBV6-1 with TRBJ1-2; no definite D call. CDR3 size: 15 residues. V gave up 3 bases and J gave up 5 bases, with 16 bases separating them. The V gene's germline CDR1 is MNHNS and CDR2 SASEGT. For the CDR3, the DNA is TGTGCCAGCAGTGAGGGAGTGGCGCTGCCGTATGGCTACACCTTC. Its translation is CASSEGVALPYGYTF.